This T cell receptor beta chain was documented in a study of response to subunit inactivated influenza vaccine. Findings and limits, study-wide: Seasonal influenza vaccination, on each occasion, was suggested by the authors to recruit few new T cells.

In its sample, this clonotype was seen many times. The antigen is not known. TCRdb ran MiXCR on the RT-PCR reads and lists one entry per CDR3 protein. The sample shows 450,000 to 500,000 distinct CDR3 sequences, approximately 11% of them seen only once. CDR3 size: 12 residues. J gave up 2 bases and V 8 bases, and 1 base lay outside the gene matches. From germline, CDR1 is ENHRY and CDR2 SYGVKD. The sample was PBMCs from blood, taken more than 35 days after vaccination. This chain uses TRBV10-3 with TRBJ2-7; TRBD1 matches at 9 bases. The clonotype originates from a man aged 50 or older who received an inactivated influenza vaccine. CDR3 amino acids: CAIRDRAYEQYF. In DNA form, the CDR3 reads TGTGCCATCCGGGACAGGGCCTACGAGCAGTACTTC.